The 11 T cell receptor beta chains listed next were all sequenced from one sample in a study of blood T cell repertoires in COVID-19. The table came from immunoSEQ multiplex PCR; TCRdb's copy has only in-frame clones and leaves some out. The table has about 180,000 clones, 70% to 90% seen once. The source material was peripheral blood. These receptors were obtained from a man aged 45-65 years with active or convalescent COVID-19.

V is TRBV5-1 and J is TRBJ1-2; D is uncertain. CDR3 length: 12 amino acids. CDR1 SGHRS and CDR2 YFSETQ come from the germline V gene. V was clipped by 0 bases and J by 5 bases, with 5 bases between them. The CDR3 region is CASSLDKYGYTF. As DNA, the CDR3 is TGCGCCAGCAGCTTGGACAAGTATGGCTACACCTTC.

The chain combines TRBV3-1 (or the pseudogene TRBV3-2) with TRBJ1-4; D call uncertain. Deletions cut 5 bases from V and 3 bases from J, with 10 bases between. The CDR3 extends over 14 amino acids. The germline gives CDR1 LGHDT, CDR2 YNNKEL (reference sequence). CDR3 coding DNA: TGTGCCAGCAGCTTCGGGTGGGCTAATGAAAAACTGTTTTTT. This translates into CASSFGWANEKLFF.

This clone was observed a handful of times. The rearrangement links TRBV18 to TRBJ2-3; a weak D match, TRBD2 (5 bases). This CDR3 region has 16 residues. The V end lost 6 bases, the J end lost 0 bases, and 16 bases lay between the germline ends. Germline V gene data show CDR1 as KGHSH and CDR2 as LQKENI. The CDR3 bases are TGTGCCAGCTCCCGCCAGGACTCAATTAGCACAGATACGCAGTATTTT. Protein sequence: CASSRQDSISTDTQYF.

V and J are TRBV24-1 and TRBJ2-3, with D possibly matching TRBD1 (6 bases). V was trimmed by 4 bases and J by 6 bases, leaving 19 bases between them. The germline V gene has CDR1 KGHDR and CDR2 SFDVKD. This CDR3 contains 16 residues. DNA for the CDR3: TGTGCCACCAGTGAATCCCGGGTCACAAGGGGGGATACGCAGTATTTT. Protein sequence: CATSESRVTRGDTQYF.

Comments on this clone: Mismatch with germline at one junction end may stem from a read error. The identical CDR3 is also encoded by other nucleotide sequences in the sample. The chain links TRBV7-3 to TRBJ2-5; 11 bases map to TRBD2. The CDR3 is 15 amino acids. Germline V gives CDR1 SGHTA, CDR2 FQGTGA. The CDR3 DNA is TGTGCCAGCAGCCTAACCGGGACTAGCGGAGAGACCCAGTACTTC. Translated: CASSLTGTSGETQYF.

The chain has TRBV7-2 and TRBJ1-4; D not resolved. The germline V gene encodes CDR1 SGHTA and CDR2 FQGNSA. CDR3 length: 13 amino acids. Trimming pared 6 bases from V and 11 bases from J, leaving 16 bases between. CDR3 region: CASRRREDLKLFF. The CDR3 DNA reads TGTGCCAGCAGACGCCGAGAGGATTTGAAACTGTTTTTT.

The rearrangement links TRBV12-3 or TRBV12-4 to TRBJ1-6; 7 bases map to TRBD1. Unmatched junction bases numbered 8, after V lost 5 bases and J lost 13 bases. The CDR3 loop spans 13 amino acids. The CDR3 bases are TGTGCCAGCAGTCCGTCACAGGGGAGGCCCCTCCACTTT. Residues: CASSPSQGRPLHF.

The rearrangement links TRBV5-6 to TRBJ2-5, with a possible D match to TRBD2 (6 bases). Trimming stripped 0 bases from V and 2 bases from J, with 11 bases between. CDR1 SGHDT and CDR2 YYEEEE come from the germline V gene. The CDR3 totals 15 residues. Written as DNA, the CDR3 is TGTGCCAGCAGCTTGGTGGGGGGAATACAAGAGACCCAGTACTTC. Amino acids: CASSLVGGIQETQYF.

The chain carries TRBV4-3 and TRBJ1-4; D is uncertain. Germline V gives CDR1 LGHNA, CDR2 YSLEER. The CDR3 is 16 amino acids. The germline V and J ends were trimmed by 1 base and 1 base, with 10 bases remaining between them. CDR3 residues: CASSQGILGTNEKLFF. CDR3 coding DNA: TGCGCCAGCAGCCAAGGCATCCTCGGAACTAATGAAAAACTGTTTTTT.

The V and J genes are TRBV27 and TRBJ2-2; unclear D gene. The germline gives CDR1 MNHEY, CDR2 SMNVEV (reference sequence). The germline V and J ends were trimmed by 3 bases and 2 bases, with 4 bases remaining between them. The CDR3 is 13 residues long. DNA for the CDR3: TGTGCCAGCAGTTTTTATAACACCGGGGAGCTGTTTTTT. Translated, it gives CASSFYNTGELFF.

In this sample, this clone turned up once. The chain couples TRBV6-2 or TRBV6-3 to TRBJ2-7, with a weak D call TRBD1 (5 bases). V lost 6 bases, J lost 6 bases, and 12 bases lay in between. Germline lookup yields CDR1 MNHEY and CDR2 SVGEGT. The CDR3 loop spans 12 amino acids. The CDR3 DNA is TGTGCCAGCAGCCACCCCCAGGGCGAGCAGTACTTC. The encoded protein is CASSHPQGEQYF.